A single sample gave rise to the 7 T cell receptor beta chains below, sequenced in a study of molecular identifiers for immune sequencing clone quantification. TCRdb used MiXCR to reprocess the PCR reads, holding one entry per CDR3 protein. Among some 590,000 distinct CDR3 sequences listed, roughly 27% were seen once. The sample taken for sequencing was naive CD8+ T cells from blood, with Jurkat cell RNA spiked in. Subset given: FACS-sorted CD8+CD4-CCR7+CD45RA+ naive T cells. Receptors originate from a human donor in good health. Some libraries in this study had Jurkat cell RNA spiked in.

V usage is TRBV10-3 and J usage is TRBJ1-1, with D unclear. Trimming cost V 6 bases and J 1 base, with 15 bases left between them. Germline CDR1 and CDR2: ENHRY and SYGVKD. The CDR3 covers 15 residues. The CDR3 sequence is CAIRGITAANTEAFF. In DNA form, the CDR3 reads TGTGCCATCAGAGGTATCACAGCAGCGAACACTGAAGCTTTCTTT.

The rearrangement links TRBV7-9 to TRBJ2-3; maybe TRBD2 (5 bases). Germline V gene sequence: CDR1 SEHNR, CDR2 FQNEAQ (reference sequence). Trimming removed 5 bases from V and 0 bases from J, with 9 bases in between. The length of the CDR3 is 14 residues. CDR3 DNA sequence: TGTGCCAGCAGCCCTAGCCCTAGCACAGATACGCAGTATTTT. Translated, it gives CASSPSPSTDTQYF.

This clonotype was observed a few times. The chain uses TRBV30 and TRBJ2-7; D is uncertain. This CDR3 is built from 12 residues. The germline V gene has CDR1 GTSNPN and CDR2 SVGIG (reference sequence). V shed 4 bases and J shed 0 bases, with 7 bases lying between them. CDR3 protein: CAWKPSSYEQYF. CDR3 DNA: TGTGCCTGGAAACCGTCCTCCTACGAGCAGTACTTC.

Turning to this clonotype: One end of the junction is discordant with germline, which a read error may explain. The chain is built from TRBV12-3 or TRBV12-4 and TRBJ1-5, with TRBD1 as a possible D gene (5 bases). This CDR3 has 14 amino acids. The CDR3 sequence is CASSPGDSYQPQHF. The CDR3 coding sequence is TGTGCCAGCAGTCCGGGGGATAGCTATCAGCCCCAGCATTTT.

The chain uses TRBV19 and TRBJ1-5; no definite D call. The CDR3 is 15 residues long. The germline V gene has CDR1 LNHDA and CDR2 SQIVND (reference sequence). V was clipped by 1 base and J by 5 bases, with 12 bases between them. CDR3 sequence: CASSIVSGGYQPQHF. The CDR3 coding sequence is TGTGCCAGTAGTATAGTCTCGGGCGGATATCAGCCCCAGCATTTT.

This clonotype appeared many times. The rearrangement links TRBV4-1 to TRBJ2-2; D is perhaps TRBD1 (5 bases). Germline V lookup: CDR1 MGHRA, CDR2 YSYEKL. The CDR3 runs to 16 residues. Trimming took 1 base from V and 0 from J, leaving 9 bases between them. CDR3 nucleotides: TGCGCCAGCAGCCAAGTAGGACAAGCGAACACCGGGGAGCTGTTTTTT. It encodes CASSQVGQANTGELFF.

This clonotype was counted at least ten times. The chain recombines TRBV7-2 with TRBJ2-2; the match to TRBD2 covers 7 bases. The CDR3 sequence is 14 residues long. Germline trimming cut 7 bases from V and 6 bases from J; bases unmatched to any gene: 8. Per germline, CDR1 SGHTA and CDR2 FQGNSA. CDR3 nucleotide sequence: TGTGCCAGCACCCTGGGAGGGCGGCCCGGGGAGCTGTTTTTT. Translating it yields CASTLGGRPGELFF.